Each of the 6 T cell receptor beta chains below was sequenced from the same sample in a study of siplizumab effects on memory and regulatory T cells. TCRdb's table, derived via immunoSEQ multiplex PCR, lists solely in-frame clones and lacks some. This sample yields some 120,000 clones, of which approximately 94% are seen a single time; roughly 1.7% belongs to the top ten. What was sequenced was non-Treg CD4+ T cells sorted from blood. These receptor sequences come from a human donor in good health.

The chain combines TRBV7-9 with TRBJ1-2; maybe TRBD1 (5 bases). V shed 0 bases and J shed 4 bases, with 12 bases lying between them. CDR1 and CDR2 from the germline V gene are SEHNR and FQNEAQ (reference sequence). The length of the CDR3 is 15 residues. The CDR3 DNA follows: TGTGCCAGCAGCTTAGCGGAGACCGGGGCCTATGGCTACACCTTC. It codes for CASSLAETGAYGYTF. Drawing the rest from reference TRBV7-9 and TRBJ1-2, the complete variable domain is DTGVSQNPRHKITKRGQNVTFRCDPISEHNRLYWYRQTLGQGPEFLTYFQNEAQLEKSRLLSDRFSAERPKGSFSTLEIQRTEQGDSAMYLCASSLAETGAYGYTFGSGTRLTVV.

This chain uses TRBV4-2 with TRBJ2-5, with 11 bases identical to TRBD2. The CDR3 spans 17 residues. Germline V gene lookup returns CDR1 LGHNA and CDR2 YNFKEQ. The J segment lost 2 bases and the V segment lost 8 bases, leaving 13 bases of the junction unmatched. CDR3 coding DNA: TGTGCCAGCCCCCAAGGGGGACTAGCGGATGAACAAGAGACCCAGTACTTC. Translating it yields CASPQGGLADEQETQYF.

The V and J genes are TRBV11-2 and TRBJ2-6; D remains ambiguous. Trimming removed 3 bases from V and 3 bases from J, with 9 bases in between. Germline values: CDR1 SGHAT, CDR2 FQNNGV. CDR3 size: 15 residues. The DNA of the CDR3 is TGTGCCAGCAGCTTTCAAGGGTTTGGGGCCAACGTCCTGACTTTC. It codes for CASSFQGFGANVLTF.

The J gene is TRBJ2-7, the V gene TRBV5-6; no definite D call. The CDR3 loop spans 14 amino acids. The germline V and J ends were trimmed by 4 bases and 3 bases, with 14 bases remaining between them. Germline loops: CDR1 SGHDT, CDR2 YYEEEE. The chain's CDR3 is CASSPPGRNYEQYF. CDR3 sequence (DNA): TGTGCCAGCAGCCCCCCCGGACGGAACTACGAGCAGTACTTC.

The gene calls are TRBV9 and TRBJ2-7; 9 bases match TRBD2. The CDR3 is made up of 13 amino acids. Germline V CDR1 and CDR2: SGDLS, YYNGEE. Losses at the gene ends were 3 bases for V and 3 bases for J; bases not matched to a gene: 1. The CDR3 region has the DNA TGTGCCAGCAGCGGTAGCGGGGGCTACGAGCAGTACTTC. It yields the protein CASSGSGGYEQYF.

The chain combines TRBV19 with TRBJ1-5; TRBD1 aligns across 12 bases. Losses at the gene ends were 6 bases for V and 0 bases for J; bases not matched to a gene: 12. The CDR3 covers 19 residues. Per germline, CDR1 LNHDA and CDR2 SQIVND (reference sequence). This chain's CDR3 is CASSIWGQGAALSNQPQHF. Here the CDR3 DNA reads TGTGCCAGTAGCATTTGGGGACAGGGGGCGGCTCTTAGCAATCAGCCCCAGCATTTT.